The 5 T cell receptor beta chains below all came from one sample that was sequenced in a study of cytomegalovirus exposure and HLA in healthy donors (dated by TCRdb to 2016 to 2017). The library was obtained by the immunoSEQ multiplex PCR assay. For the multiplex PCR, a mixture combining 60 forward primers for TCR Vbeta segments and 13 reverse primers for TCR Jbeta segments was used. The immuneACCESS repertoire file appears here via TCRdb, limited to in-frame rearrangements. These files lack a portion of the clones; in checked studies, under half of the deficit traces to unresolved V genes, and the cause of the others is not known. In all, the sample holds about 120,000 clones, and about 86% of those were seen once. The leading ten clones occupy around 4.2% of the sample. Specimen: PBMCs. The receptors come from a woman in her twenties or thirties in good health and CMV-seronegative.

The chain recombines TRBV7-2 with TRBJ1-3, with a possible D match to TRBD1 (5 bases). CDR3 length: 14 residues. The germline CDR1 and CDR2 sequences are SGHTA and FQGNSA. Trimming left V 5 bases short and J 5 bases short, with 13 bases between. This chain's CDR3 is CASSPGTSRNTIYF. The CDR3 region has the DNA TGTGCCAGCAGCCCAGGGACTTCCCGAAACACCATATATTTT.

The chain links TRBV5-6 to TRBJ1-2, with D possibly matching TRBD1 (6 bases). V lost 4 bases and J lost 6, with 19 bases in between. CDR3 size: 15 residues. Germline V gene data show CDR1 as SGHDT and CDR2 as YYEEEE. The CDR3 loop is CASSAKSSGVDGYTF. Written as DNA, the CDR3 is TGTGCCAGCAGCGCAAAGTCGTCAGGGGTGGATGGCTACACCTTC. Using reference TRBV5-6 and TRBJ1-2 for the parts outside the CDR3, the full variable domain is DAGVTQSPTHLIKTRGQQVTLRCSPKSGHDTVSWYQQALGQGPQFIFQYYEEEERQRGNFPDRFSGHQFPNYSSELNVNALLLGDSALYLCASSAKSSGVDGYTFGSGTRLTVV.

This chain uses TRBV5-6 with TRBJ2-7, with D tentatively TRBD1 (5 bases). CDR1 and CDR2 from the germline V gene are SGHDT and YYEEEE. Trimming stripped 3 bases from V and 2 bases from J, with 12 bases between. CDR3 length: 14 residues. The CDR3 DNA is TGTGCCAGCAGCTCCGGACATAACCCCTACGAGCAGTACTTC. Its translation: CASSSGHNPYEQYF.

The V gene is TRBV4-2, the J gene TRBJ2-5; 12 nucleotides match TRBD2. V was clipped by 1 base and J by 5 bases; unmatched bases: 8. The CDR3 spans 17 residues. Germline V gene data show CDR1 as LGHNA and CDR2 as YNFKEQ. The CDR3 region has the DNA TGTGCCAGCAGCCAAGGACTAGCGGGAGAAAGCGGGGAGACCCAGTACTTC. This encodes CASSQGLAGESGETQYF.

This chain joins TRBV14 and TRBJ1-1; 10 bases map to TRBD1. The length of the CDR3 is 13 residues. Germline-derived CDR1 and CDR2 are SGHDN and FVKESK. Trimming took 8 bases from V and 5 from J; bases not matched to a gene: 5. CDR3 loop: CASARDRGTEAFF. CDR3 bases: TGTGCCAGCGCGAGGGACAGGGGAACTGAAGCTTTCTTT. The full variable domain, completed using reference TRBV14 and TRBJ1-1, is EAGVTQFPSHSVIEKGQTVTLRCDPISGHDNLYWYRRVMGKEIKFLLHFVKESKQDESGMPNNRFLAERTGGTYSTLKVQPAELEDSGVYFCASARDRGTEAFFGQGTRLTVV.